The present TCR beta chain was sequenced within a study of blood T cell repertoires in COVID-19. This clone was counted at least ten times. Sequencing used immunoSEQ multiplex PCR; TCRdb keeps in-frame clones, though not all of them. This sample has 400,000 to 550,000 clones, with around 88% found just once. What was sequenced was peripheral blood. The receptor was derived from a woman under 40 with acute or convalescent COVID-19.

The CDR3 is CASSLNRGRTEAFF. CDR3 DNA: TGTGCCAGCAGCTTGAACAGGGGGAGGACTGAAGCTTTCTTT. This chain uses TRBV7-9 with TRBJ1-1, with 8 bases matching TRBD1. CDR3 length: 14 residues. V was clipped by 3 bases and J by 5 bases; unmatched bases: 5. Per germline, CDR1 SEHNR and CDR2 FQNEAQ (reference sequence).